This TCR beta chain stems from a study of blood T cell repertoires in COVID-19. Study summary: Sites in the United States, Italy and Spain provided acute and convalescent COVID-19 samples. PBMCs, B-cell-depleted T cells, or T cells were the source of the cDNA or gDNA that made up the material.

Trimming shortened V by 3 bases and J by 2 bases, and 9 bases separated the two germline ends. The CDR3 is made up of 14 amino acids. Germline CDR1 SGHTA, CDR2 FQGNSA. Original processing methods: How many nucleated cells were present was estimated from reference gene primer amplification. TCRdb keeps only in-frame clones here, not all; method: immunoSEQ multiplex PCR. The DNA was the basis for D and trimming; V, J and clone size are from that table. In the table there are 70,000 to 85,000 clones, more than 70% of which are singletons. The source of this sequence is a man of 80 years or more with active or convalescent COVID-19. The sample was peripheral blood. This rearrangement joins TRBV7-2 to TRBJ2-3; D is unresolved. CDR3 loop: CASSFGGFTDTQYF. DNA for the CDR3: TGTGCCAGCAGCTTCGGCGGCTTCACAGATACGCAGTATTTT.